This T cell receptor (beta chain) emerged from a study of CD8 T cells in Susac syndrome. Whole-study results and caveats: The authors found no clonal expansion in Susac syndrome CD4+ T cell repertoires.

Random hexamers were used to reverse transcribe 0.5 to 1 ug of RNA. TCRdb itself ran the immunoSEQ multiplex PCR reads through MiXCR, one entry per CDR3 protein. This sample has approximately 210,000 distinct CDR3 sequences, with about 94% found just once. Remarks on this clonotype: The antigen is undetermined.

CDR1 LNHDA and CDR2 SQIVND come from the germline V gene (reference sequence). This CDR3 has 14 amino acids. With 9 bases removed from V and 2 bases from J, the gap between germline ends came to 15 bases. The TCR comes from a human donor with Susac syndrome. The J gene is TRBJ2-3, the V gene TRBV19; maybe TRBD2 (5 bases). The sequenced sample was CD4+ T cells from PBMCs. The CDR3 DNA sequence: TGTGCCAGCGGAATGCGGGCCATCACAGATACGCAGTATTTT. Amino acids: CASGMRAITDTQYF.